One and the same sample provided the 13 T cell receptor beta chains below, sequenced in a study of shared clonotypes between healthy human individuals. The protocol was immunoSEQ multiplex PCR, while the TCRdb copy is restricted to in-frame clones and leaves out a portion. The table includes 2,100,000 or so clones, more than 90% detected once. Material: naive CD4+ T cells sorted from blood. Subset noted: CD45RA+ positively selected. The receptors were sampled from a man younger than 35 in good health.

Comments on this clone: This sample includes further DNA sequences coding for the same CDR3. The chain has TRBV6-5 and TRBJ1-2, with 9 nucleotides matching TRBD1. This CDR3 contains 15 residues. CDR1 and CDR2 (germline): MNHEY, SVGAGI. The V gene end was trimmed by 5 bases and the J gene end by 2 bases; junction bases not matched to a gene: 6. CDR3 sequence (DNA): TGTGCCAGCAGTGCTCCGGGACAGGGAAACTATGGCTACACCTTC. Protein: CASSAPGQGNYGYTF.

CDR3 DNA sequence: TGTGCCAGCAGCGCTTGGGAGATTTACAATGAGCAGTTCTTC. Its translation: CASSAWEIYNEQFF. This chain links TRBV9 with TRBJ2-1, with D perhaps TRBD2 (5 bases). Germline loops: CDR1 SGDLS, CDR2 YYNGEE. This CDR3 is built from 14 residues. Trimming took off 3 bases at V and 4 bases at J, with 11 bases between the two ends.

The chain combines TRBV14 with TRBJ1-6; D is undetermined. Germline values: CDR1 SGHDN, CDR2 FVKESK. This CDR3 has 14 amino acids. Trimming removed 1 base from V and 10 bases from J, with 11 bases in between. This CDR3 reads CASSQGPAGSPLHF. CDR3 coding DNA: TGTGCCAGCAGCCAAGGACCTGCTGGGTCACCCCTCCACTTT. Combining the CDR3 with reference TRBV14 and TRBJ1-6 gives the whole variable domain EAGVTQFPSHSVIEKGQTVTLRCDPISGHDNLYWYRRVMGKEIKFLLHFVKESKQDESGMPNNRFLAERTGGTYSTLKVQPAELEDSGVYFCASSQGPAGSPLHFGNGTRLTVT.

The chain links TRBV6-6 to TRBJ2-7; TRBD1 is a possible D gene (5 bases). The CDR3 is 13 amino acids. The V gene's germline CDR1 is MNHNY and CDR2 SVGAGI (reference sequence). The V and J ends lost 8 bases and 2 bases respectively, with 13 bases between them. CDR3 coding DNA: TGTGCCAGCGGAGAGGACACCCCCTACGAGCAGTACTTC. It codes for CASGEDTPYEQYF.

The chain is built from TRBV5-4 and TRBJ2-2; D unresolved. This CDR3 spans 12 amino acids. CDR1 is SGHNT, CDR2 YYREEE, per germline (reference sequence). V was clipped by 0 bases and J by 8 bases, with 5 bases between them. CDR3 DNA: TGTGCCAGCAGCTTGGTCGTGGGGGAGCTGTTTTTT. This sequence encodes CASSLVVGELFF.

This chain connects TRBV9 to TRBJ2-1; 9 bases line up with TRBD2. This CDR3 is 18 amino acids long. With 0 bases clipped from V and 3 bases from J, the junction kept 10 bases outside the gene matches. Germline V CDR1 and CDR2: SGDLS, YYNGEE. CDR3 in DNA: TGTGCCAGCAGCGTAGGAGGAGGACTAGCGTTAAACTACAATGAGCAGTTCTTC. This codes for CASSVGGGLALNYNEQFF.

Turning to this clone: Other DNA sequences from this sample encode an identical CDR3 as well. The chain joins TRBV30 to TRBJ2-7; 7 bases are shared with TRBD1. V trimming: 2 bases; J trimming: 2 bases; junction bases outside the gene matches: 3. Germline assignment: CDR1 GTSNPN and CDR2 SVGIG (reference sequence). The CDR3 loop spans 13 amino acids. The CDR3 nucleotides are TGTGCCTGGAGTAGGACAGGAACCTACGAGCAGTACTTC. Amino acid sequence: CAWSRTGTYEQYF.

CDR3 DNA: TGTGCCAGCTCACCACGCCACGGGACAGTGGAGTTAAATTCACCCCTCCACTTT. Translating gives CASSPRHGTVELNSPLHF. V gene TRBV18 combines with J gene TRBJ1-6; 7 bases match TRBD1. V gave up 1 base and J gave up 7 bases; unmatched junction bases: 13. The CDR3 covers 18 residues. Per germline, CDR1 KGHSH and CDR2 LQKENI.

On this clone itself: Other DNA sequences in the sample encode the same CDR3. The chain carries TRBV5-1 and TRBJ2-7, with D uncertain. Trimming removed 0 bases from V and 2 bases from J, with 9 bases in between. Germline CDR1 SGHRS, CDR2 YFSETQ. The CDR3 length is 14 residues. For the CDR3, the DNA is TGCGCCAGCAGCTTGGTCCTGGGAACCTACGAGCAGTACTTC. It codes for CASSLVLGTYEQYF.

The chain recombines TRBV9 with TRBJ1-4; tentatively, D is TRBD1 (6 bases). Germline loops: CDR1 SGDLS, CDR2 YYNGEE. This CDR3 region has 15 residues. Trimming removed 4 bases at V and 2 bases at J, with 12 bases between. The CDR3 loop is CASSIGGGTNEKLFF. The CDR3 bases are TGTGCCAGCAGCATAGGAGGGGGGACTAATGAAAAACTGTTTTTT.

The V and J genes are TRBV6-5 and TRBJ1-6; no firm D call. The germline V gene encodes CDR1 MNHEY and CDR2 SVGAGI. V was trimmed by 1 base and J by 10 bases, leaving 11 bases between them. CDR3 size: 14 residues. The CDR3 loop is CASSYLSLTSPLHF. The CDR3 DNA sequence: TGTGCCAGCAGTTACTTGAGTCTCACCTCACCCCTCCACTTT.

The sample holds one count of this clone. CDR3 sequence: CASSLGLAQGETQYF. The CDR3 coding sequence is TGTGCCAGCAGTTTAGGCCTAGCGCAGGGAGAGACCCAGTACTTC. This chain joins TRBV27 and TRBJ2-5; D perhaps matches TRBD2 (6 bases). V shed 2 bases and J shed 4 bases, with 14 bases lying between them. The CDR3 consists of 15 residues. CDR1 is MNHEY and CDR2 is SMNVEV in the germline V gene (reference sequence).

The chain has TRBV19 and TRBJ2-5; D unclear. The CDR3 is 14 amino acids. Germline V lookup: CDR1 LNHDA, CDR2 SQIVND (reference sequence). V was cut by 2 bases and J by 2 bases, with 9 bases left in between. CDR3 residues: CASSIRSNQETQYF. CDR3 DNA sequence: TGTGCCAGTAGTATAAGGTCAAATCAAGAGACCCAGTACTTC.